This passage covers 16 T cell receptor beta chains from one sample sequenced in a study of Ad26.COV2.S vaccination and SARS-CoV-2 variants. Generated by immunoSEQ multiplex PCR, the TCRdb table keeps only in-frame clones and is missing some. This sample has more than 40,000 clones, with around 83% found just once. Sequenced here: peripheral blood, sampled after recovery from COVID-19. The receptors here all came from a human donor who had recovered from COVID-19.

The chain is built from TRBV19 and TRBJ1-1; a weak D match, TRBD1 (5 bases). V dropped 11 bases and J dropped 1 base, with 11 bases sitting between them. This CDR3 is 12 amino acids long. Germline V gene lookup returns CDR1 LNHDA and CDR2 SQIVND (reference sequence). The CDR3 DNA sequence: TGTGCCTCACTCACAGGGAACACTGAAGCTTTCTTT. It encodes CASLTGNTEAFF.

For this clone: Other DNA sequences in this specimen translate into the identical CDR3. J is TRBJ1-2 and V is TRBV27; no clear D. The germline V and J ends were trimmed by 8 bases and 6 bases, with 13 bases remaining between them. The germline V gene has CDR1 MNHEY and CDR2 SMNVEV (reference sequence). The CDR3 loop spans 12 amino acids. The CDR3 DNA reads TGTGCCAGCCAATCTTCAGGACATGGCTACACCTTC. Its protein product is CASQSSGHGYTF.

The chain combines TRBV5-4 with TRBJ2-5; 7 bases fit TRBD1. Germline values: CDR1 SGHNT, CDR2 YYREEE (reference sequence). V shed 4 bases, J shed 2 bases, and the junction held 2 bases outside the gene matches. The CDR3 length is 13 residues. The CDR3 DNA reads as TGTGCCAGCAGCGGGGGACAGCAAGAGACCCAGTACTTC. Translation: CASSGGQQETQYF. The entire variable domain, with the rest obtained from reference TRBV5-4 and TRBJ2-5, is as follows: ETGVTQSPTHLIKTRGQQVTLRCSSQSGHNTVSWYQQALGQGPQFIFQYYREEENGRGNFPPRFSGLQFPNYSSELNVNALELDDSALYLCASSGGQQETQYFGPGTRLLVL.

The gene calls are TRBV4-2 and TRBJ2-3, with 9 bases lining up with TRBD1. The ends lost 3 bases at V and 0 bases at J; junction bases unmatched: 7. This CDR3 is 17 amino acids long. Per the germline V gene, CDR1 is LGHNA and CDR2 is YNFKEQ. The CDR3 sequence is CASSHGAGTGSTDTQYF. The CDR3 DNA reads as TGTGCCAGCAGCCACGGTGCCGGGACAGGGAGCACAGATACGCAGTATTTT.

The chain is built from TRBV5-1 and TRBJ2-7, with D unclear. Per the germline V gene, CDR1 is SGHRS and CDR2 is YFSETQ. This CDR3 spans 13 amino acids. Trimming took off 4 bases at V and 2 bases at J, with 10 bases between the two ends. CDR3 DNA: TGCGCCAGCAGCCCCCTGAGCACCTACGAGCAGTACTTC. Translating it yields CASSPLSTYEQYF.

The V call is TRBV18, the J call TRBJ2-3; TRBD1 agrees at 7 bases. Germline loops: CDR1 KGHSH, CDR2 LQKENI. Trimming cost V 6 bases and J 3 bases; bases outside gene matches: 9. CDR3 length: 15 residues. The CDR3 DNA reads as TGTGCCAGCTCGGAAAGACAGGGTGAGACAGATACGCAGTATTTT. It is translated as CASSERQGETDTQYF.

The chain combines TRBV6-2 or TRBV6-3 with TRBJ2-1, with 9 bases matching TRBD1. J was trimmed by 6 bases and V by 6 bases; bases with no gene match: 9. Germline CDR1 and CDR2: MNHEY and SVGEGT. The CDR3 is 15 amino acids. The CDR3 coding sequence is TGTGCCAGCAGCCCCGGGACAGGGTCTTCCAATGAGCAGTTCTTC. Translation gives CASSPGTGSSNEQFF.

The chain links TRBV20-1 to TRBJ2-7; D is unclear. V lost 2 bases and J lost 7, with 9 bases in between. The CDR3 is made up of 11 amino acids. Germline V lookup: CDR1 DFQATT, CDR2 SNEGSKA (reference sequence). Here the CDR3 reads CSARSLGEQYF. For the CDR3, the DNA is TGCAGTGCTAGATCCCTAGGGGAGCAGTACTTC.

The chain carries TRBV2 and TRBJ2-1; TRBD1 aligns across 10 bases. The trim removed 6 bases at V and 1 base at J, leaving 3 bases unmatched. There are 15 residues in the CDR3. Per germline, CDR1 SNHLY and CDR2 FYNNEI. The chain's CDR3 is CASRKDRGSYNEQFF. CDR3 sequence (DNA): TGTGCCAGCAGGAAGGACAGGGGGTCCTACAATGAGCAGTTCTTC.

V and J are TRBV9 and TRBJ1-3, with 9 bases that match TRBD1. V lost 3 bases, J lost 4 bases, and 14 bases stayed unmatched. Germline V CDR1 and CDR2: SGDLS, YYNGEE. The CDR3 totals 18 residues. The CDR3 protein is CASSAPGGTGRSGNTIYF. Written as DNA, the CDR3 is TGTGCCAGCAGCGCCCCCGGTGGGACAGGGCGTTCAGGAAACACCATATATTTT.

This rearrangement joins TRBV5-8 to TRBJ1-1; D is perhaps TRBD1 (5 bases). The CDR3 consists of 15 residues. Between the trimmed V and J ends, which lost 0 bases and 3 bases, there was a span of 12 bases. The germline V gene has CDR1 SGHTS and CDR2 YDEGEE. CDR3 in DNA: TGTGCCAGCAGCTTGGGGTCACTGGGGCACACTGAAGCTTTCTTT. It specifies CASSLGSLGHTEAFF.

This clone has a handful of counts. This chain links TRBV19 with TRBJ1-6; 7 bases align to TRBD1. The CDR3 spans 15 residues. The germline V gene encodes CDR1 LNHDA and CDR2 SQIVND (reference sequence). Trimming took 3 bases from V and 9 from J; bases not matched to a gene: 8. The CDR3: CASSIVGGGSSPLHF. CDR3 nucleotides: TGTGCCAGTAGTATCGTGGGAGGGGGCAGTTCACCCCTCCACTTT.

This chain connects TRBV19 to TRBJ1-5; no reliable D call. V was cut by 7 bases and J by 0 bases, with 13 bases left in between. Per the germline V gene, CDR1 is LNHDA and CDR2 is SQIVND (reference sequence). The CDR3 sequence is 15 residues long. Here the CDR3 reads CASIPGIHSNQPQHF. In DNA, the CDR3 is TGTGCCAGTATCCCGGGGATACATAGCAATCAGCCCCAGCATTTT.

The count of this clone is one. The rearrangement joins TRBV4-2 to TRBJ1-1; no clear D gene. V lost 4 bases and J 1 base, leaving 7 bases between the germline ends. The CDR3 contains 13 residues. Germline V CDR1 and CDR2: LGHNA, YNFKEQ. CDR3 coding DNA: TGTGCCAGCAGCCCCGACGGGAACACTGAAGCTTTCTTT. It specifies CASSPDGNTEAFF.

The rearrangement links TRBV24-1 to TRBJ2-3, with a weak D call TRBD2 (6 bases). CDR3 length equals 14 residues. CDR1 is KGHDR, CDR2 SFDVKD, per germline. V was clipped by 5 bases and J by 2 bases, with 10 bases between them. This CDR3 reads CATSGRGNTDTQYF. Here the CDR3 DNA reads TGTGCCACCAGTGGTCGGGGGAACACAGATACGCAGTATTTT.

The chain joins TRBV19 to TRBJ2-7, with 9 bases aligning to TRBD1. The J segment lost 4 bases and the V segment lost 5 bases, leaving 12 bases of the junction unmatched. The CDR3 is 16 amino acids. CDR1 and CDR2 from the germline V gene are LNHDA and SQIVND (reference sequence). The CDR3 is CASSLYSGTGIYEQYF. The DNA for the CDR3 is TGTGCCAGTAGTCTGTATTCCGGGACAGGGATATACGAGCAGTACTTC.